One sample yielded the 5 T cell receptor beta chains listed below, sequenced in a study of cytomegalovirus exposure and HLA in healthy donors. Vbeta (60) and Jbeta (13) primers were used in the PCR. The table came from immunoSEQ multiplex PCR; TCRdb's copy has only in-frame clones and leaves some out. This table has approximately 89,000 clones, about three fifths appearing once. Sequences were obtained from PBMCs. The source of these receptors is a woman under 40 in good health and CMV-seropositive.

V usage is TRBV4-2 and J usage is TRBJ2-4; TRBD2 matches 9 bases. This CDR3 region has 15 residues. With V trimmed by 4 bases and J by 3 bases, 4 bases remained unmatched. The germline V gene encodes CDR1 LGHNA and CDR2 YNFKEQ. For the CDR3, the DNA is TGTGCCAGCAGCCCCGGACTAGCGAGCAAAAACATTCAGTACTTC. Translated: CASSPGLASKNIQYF.

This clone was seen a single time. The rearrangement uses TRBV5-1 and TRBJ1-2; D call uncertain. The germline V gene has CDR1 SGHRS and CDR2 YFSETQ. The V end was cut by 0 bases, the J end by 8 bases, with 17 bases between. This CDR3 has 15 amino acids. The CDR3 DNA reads TGCGCCAGCAGCTTGGCGGCTTCCGAGTGGGAGGGCTACACCTTC. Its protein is CASSLAASEWEGYTF.

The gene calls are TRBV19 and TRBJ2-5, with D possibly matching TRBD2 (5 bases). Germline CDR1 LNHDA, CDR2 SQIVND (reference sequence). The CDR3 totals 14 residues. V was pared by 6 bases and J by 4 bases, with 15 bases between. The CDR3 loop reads CASSPSRSGETQYF. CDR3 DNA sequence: TGTGCCAGTAGCCCCTCCCGAAGCGGAGAGACCCAGTACTTC.

In DNA, the CDR3 is TGTGCCAGCAGTCGCACGACTGAGGACGAGCAGTACTTC. It yields the protein CASSRTTEDEQYF. J is TRBJ2-7 and V is TRBV2; D unresolved. The germline CDR1 and CDR2 sequences are SNHLY and FYNNEI. Trimming took off 5 bases at V and 5 bases at J, with 13 bases between the two ends. The CDR3 covers 13 residues.

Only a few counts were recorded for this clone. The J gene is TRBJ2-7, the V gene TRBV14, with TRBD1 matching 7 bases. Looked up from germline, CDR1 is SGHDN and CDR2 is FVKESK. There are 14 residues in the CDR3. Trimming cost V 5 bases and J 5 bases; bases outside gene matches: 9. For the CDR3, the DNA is TGTGCCAGCAGCAAACGGGACAGTGGCCACGAGCAGTACTTC. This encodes CASSKRDSGHEQYF.